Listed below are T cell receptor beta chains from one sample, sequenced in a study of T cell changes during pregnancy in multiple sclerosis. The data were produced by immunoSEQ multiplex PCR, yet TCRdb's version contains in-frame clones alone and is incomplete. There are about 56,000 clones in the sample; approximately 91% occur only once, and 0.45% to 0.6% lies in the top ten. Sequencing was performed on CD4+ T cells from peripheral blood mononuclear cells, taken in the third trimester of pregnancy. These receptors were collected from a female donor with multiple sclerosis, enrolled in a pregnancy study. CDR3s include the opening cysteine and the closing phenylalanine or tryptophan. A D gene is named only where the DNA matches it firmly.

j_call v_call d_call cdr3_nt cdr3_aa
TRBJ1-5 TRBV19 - TGTGCCAGTAGTATAGTCTATAGCAATCAGCCCCAGCATTTT CASSIVYSNQPQHF
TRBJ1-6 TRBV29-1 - TGCAGCGTGGCGGAGGGAGTGGATAATTCACCCCTCCACTTT CSVAEGVDNSPLHF
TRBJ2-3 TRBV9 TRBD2 TGTGCCAGCAGCGCGACAAGACTAGCGGCATCAAGCACAGATACGCAGTATTTT CASSATRLAASSTDTQYF
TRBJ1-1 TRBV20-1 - TGCAGTGCTAGTGGGCAGACTGAAGCTTTCTTT CSASGQTEAFF
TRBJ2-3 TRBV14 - TGTGCCAGCAGCCAAGATCTATCGAGGGATACGCAGTATTTT CASSQDLSRDTQYF
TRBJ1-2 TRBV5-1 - TGCGCCAGCAGCAGAACAGCATCCAATGGCTACACCTTC CASSRTASNGYTF
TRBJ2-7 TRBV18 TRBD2 TGTGCCAGCTCACCACTTTGGGGGACTAGCGGGGCCGAGCAGTACTTC CASSPLWGTSGAEQYF
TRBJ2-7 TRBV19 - TGTGCCAGTAGTATTCCTGGGGCTTCGTACGAGCAGTACTTC CASSIPGASYEQYF
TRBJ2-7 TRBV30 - TGTGCCTGGAGTGTAATAGGGGACGAGCAGTACTTC CAWSVIGDEQYF
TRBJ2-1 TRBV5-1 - TGCGCCAGCAGCCAATACCCCTTGGCGGGGGCCATCAATGAGCAGTTCTTC CASSQYPLAGAINEQFF
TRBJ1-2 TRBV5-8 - TGTGCCAGCAGCTTGGAACCGGGGGTAGCGGTTGGCTACACCTTC CASSLEPGVAVGYTF
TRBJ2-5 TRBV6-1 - TGTGCCAGCAGTGTAGACTGGAGGGAGACCCAGTACTTC CASSVDWRETQYF
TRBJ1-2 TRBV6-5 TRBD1 TGTGCCAGCAGTTTAGGGGGCCCGACCTATGGCTACACCTTC CASSLGGPTYGYTF
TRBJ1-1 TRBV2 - TGTGCCAGCAGTGAAGCCCCGGTCACTGAAGCTTTCTTT CASSEAPVTEAFF